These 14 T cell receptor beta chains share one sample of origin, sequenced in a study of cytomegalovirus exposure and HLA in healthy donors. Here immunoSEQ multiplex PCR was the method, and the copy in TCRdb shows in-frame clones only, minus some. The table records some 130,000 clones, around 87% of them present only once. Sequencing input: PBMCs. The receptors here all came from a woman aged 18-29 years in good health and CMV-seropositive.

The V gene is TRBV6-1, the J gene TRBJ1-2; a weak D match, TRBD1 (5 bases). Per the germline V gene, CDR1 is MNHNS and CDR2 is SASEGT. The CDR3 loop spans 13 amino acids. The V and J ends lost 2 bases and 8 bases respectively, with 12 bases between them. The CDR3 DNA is TGTGCCAGCAGTGAACAGGGTTTAAGGGGCTACACCTTC. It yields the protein CASSEQGLRGYTF.

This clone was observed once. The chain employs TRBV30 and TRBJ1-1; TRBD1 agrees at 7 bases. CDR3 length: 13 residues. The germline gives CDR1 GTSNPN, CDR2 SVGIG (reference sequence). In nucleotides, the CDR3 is TGTGCTTTCCAGCCCACGACAGGGAGAGAAGCTTTCTTT. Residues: CAFQPTTGREAFF.

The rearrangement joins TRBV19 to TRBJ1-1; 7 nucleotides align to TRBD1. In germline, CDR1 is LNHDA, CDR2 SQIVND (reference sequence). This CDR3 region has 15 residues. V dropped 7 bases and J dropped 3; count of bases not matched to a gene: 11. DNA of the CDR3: TGTGCCAGTACCCTCGGAGGGGGCGCCGACACTGAAGCTTTCTTT. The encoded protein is CASTLGGGADTEAFF. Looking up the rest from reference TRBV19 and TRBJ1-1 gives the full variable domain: DGGITQSPKYLFRKEGQNVTLSCEQNLNHDAMYWYRQDPGQGLRLIYYSQIVNDFQKGDIAEGYSVSREKKESFPLTVTSAQKNPTAFYLCASTLGGGADTEAFFGQGTRLTVV.

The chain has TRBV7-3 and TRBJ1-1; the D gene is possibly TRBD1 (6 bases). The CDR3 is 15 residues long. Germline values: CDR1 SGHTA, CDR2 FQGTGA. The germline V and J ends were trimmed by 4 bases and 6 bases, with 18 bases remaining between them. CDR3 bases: TGTGCCAGCAGCTACCGCGACAGGATCAAGCCTGAAGCTTTCTTT. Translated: CASSYRDRIKPEAFF.

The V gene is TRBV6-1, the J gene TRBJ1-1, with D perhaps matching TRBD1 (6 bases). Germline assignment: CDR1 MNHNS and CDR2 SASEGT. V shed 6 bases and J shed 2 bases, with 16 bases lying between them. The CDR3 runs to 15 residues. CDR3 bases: TGTGCCAGCAGGACACTACAGGGTAGTAACACTGAAGCTTTCTTT. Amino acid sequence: CASRTLQGSNTEAFF.

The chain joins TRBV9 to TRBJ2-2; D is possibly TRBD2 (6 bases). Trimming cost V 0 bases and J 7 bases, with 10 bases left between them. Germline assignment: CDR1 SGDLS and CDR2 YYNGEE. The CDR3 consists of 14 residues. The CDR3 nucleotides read TGTGCCAGCAGCGTAGTAGGGCGGGGCGGGGAGCTGTTTTTT. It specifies CASSVVGRGGELFF. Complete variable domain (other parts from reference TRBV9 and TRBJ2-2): DSGVTQTPKHLITATGQRVTLRCSPRSGDLSVYWYQQSLDQGLQFLIQYYNGEERAKGNILERFSAQQFPDLHSELNLSSLELGDSALYFCASSVVGRGGELFFGEGSRLTVL.

CDR3 in amino acids: CASTPTVGTRRNTEAFF. The CDR3 nucleotides read TGTGCCAGCACCCCAACGGTGGGGACAAGAAGGAACACTGAAGCTTTCTTT. This chain uses TRBV13 with TRBJ1-1; weak D call: TRBD1 (6 bases). Trimming took off 7 bases at V and 1 base at J, with 22 bases between the two ends. Germline assignment: CDR1 PRHDT and CDR2 FYEKMQ (reference sequence). The CDR3 sequence is 17 residues long.

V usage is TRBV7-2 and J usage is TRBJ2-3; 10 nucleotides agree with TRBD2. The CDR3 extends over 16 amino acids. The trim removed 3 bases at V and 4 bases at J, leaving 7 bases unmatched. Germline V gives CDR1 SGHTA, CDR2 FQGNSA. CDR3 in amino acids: CASSFRAGGPSDTQYF. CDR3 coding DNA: TGTGCCAGCAGCTTTCGAGCGGGAGGGCCCTCAGATACGCAGTATTTT.

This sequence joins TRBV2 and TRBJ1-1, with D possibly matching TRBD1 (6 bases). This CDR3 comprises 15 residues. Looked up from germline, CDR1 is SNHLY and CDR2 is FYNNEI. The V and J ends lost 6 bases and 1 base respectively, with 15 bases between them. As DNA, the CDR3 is TGTGCCAGCAGCGAAAACAGGGCAGGGAACACTGAAGCTTTCTTT. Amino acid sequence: CASSENRAGNTEAFF.

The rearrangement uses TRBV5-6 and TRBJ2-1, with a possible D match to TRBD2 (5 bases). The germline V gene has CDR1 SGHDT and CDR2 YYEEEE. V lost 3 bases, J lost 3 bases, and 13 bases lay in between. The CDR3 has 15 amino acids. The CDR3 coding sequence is TGTGCCAGCAGCTCCGATTCCCGGGGCTACAATGAGCAGTTCTTC. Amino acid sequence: CASSSDSRGYNEQFF.

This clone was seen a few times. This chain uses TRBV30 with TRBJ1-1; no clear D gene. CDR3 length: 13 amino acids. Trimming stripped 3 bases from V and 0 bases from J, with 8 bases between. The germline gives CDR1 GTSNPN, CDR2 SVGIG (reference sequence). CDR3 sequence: CAWRRLLNTEAFF. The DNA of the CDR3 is TGTGCCTGGAGAAGACTCTTGAACACTGAAGCTTTCTTT.

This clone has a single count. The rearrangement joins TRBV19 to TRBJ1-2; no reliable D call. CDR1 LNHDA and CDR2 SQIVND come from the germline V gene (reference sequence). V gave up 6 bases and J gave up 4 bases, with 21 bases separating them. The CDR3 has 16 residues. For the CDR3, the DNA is TGTGCCAGTAGGAAGCCCGATGGGAGCCGTTCCTATGGCTACACCTTC. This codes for CASRKPDGSRSYGYTF.

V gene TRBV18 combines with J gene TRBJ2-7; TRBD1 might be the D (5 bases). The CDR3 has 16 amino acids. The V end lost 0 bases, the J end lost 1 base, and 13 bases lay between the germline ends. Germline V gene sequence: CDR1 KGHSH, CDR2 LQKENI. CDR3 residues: CASSPPRIDRSYEQYF. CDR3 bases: TGTGCCAGCTCACCACCGAGAATCGACAGATCCTACGAGCAGTACTTC. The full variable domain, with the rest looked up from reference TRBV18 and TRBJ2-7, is NAGVMQNPRHLVRRRGQEARLRCSPMKGHSHVYWYRQLPEEGLKFMVYLQKENIIDESGMPKERFSAEFPKEGPSILRIQQVVRGDSAAYFCASSPPRIDRSYEQYFGPGTRLTVT.

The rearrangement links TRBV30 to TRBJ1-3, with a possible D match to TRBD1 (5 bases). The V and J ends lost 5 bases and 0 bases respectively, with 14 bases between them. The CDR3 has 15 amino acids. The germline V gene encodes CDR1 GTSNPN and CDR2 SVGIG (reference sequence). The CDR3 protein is CAWGRDLSSGNTIYF. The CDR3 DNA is TGTGCCTGGGGCCGGGACTTGAGCTCTGGAAACACCATATATTTT.